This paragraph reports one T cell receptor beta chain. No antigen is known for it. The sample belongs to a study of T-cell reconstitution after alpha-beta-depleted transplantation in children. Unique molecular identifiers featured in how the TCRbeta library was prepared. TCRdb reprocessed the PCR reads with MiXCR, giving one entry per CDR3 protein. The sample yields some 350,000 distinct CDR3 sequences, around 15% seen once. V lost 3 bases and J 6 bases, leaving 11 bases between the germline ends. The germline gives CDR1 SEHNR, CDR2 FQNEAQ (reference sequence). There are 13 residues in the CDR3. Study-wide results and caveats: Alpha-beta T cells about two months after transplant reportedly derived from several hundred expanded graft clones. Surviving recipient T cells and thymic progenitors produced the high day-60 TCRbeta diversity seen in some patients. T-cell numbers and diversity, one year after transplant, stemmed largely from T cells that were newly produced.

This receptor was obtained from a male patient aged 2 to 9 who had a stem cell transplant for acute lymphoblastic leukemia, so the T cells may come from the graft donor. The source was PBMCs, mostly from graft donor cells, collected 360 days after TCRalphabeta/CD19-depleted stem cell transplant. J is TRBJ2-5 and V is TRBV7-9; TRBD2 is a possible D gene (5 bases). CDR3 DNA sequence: TGTGCCAGCAGCTTCGGGGAGATTAAGACCCAGTACTTC. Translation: CASSFGEIKTQYF.